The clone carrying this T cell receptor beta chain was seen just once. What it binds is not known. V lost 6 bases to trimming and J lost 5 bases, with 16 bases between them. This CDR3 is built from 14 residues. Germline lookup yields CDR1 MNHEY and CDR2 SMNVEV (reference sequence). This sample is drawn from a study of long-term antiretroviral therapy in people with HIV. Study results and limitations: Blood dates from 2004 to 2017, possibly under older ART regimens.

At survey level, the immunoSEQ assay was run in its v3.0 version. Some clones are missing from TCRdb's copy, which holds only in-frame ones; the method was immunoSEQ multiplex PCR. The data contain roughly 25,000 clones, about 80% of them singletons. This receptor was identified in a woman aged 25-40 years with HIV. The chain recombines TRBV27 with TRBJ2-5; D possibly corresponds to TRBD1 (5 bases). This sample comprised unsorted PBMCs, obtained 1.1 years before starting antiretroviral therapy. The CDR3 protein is CASRKKQVWETQYF. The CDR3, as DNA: TGTGCCAGCAGAAAGAAACAGGTTTGGGAGACCCAGTACTTC.